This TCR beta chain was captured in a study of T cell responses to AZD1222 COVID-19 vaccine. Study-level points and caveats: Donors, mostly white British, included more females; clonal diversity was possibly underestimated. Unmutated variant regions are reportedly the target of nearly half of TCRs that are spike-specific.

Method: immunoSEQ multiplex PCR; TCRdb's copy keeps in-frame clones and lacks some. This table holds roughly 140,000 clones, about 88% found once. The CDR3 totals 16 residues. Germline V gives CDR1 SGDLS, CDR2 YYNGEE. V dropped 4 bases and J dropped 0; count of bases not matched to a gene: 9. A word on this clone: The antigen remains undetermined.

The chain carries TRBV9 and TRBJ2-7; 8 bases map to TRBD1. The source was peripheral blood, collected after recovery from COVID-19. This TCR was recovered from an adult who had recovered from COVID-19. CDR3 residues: CASSKVGQGSSYEQYF. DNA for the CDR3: TGTGCCAGCAGCAAGGTTGGACAGGGCAGCTCCTACGAGCAGTACTTC.